This entry lists 23 T cell receptor beta chains sequenced from one sample in a study of cytomegalovirus exposure and HLA in healthy donors. Use of 60 Vbeta and 13 Jbeta primers characterized the PCR. The repertoire was sequenced with immunoSEQ multiplex PCR; TCRdb's copy has only in-frame clones and lacks some. The sample consists of approximately 130,000 clones, under 85% of them appearing once. The material sequenced was PBMCs. Receptors were obtained from a man younger than 40 in good health and CMV-seronegative.

This sequence joins TRBV4-2 and TRBJ1-4; TRBD1 aligns across 10 bases. The V and J ends lost 3 bases and 6 bases, in that order; junction bases with no gene match: 13. This CDR3 is built from 18 residues. Germline V CDR1 and CDR2: LGHNA, YNFKEQ. As DNA, the CDR3 is TGTGCCAGCAGCCAGAGACAGGGGGCCGAAGTCTGGGATGAAAAACTGTTTTTT. The encoded protein is CASSQRQGAEVWDEKLFF.

The chain recombines TRBV27 with TRBJ2-1, with unresolved D. This CDR3 spans 11 amino acids. V shed 3 bases and J shed 6 bases, with 3 bases lying between them. Germline CDR1 MNHEY, CDR2 SMNVEV (reference sequence). CDR3 in DNA: TGTGCCAGCAGTTTCTCCAATGAGCAGTTCTTC. This encodes CASSFSNEQFF.

The CDR3 DNA reads TGTGCCACCAGAGACAGGGGGAACACCGGGGAGCTGTTTTTT. This codes for CATRDRGNTGELFF. This chain connects TRBV19 to TRBJ2-2, with 8 bases identical to TRBD1. V shed 10 bases and J 1 base; nucleotides not matched to a gene: 5. Germline assignment: CDR1 LNHDA and CDR2 SQIVND (reference sequence). The CDR3 covers 14 residues.

This clone occurred once. This chain connects TRBV9 to TRBJ1-2; tentatively, D is TRBD1 (5 bases). CDR3 length: 15 residues. CDR1 SGDLS and CDR2 YYNGEE come from the germline V gene. V shed 4 bases and J shed 0 bases, with 13 bases lying between them. The DNA of the CDR3 is TGTGCCAGCAGCCCCCGGGGCGGGGCTAACTATGGCTACACCTTC. As protein: CASSPRGGANYGYTF.

The rearrangement joins TRBV27 to TRBJ2-5; D is perhaps TRBD1 (5 bases). Germline values: CDR1 MNHEY, CDR2 SMNVEV (reference sequence). The V end lost 5 bases, the J end lost 2 bases, and 12 bases lay between the germline ends. This CDR3 spans 14 amino acids. Written as DNA, the CDR3 is TGTGCCAGCAGTCCTATTGACAGTCAAGAGACCCAGTACTTC. Translating it yields CASSPIDSQETQYF.

This clone appeared once. The chain recombines TRBV28 with TRBJ1-1; TRBD1 is a possible D gene (6 bases). The CDR3 is made up of 12 amino acids. The V and J ends lost 6 bases and 9 bases respectively, with 14 bases between them. Germline-derived CDR1 and CDR2 are MDHEN and SYDVKM. The CDR3 region has the DNA TGTGCCAGCAGGAGGGGGGGTATCCAAGCTTTCTTT. Translating it yields CASRRGGIQAFF.

The chain carries TRBV7-9 and TRBJ1-6; the D is unclear. The CDR3 extends over 13 amino acids. V lost 3 bases, J lost 6 bases, and 6 bases lay in between. From germline, CDR1 is SEHNR and CDR2 FQNEAQ (reference sequence). Written as DNA, the CDR3 is TGTGCCAGCAGCTTCGGACTTAATTCACCCCTCCACTTT. Its translation: CASSFGLNSPLHF.

The J gene is TRBJ2-1, the V gene TRBV19; D is perhaps TRBD2 (7 bases). Germline CDR1 reads LNHDA; CDR2 reads SQIVND (reference sequence). The CDR3 has 14 residues. With 1 base removed from V and 7 bases from J, the gap between germline ends came to 11 bases. CDR3 protein: CASSIGGGLNEQFF. CDR3 nucleotides: TGTGCCAGTAGTATAGGGGGGGGGCTTAATGAGCAGTTCTTC.

This clone was seen a few times. V is TRBV5-1 and J is TRBJ2-1, with D tentatively TRBD2 (5 bases). The length of the CDR3 is 18 residues. V dropped 2 bases and J dropped 6 bases, with 24 bases sitting between them. Germline assignment: CDR1 SGHRS and CDR2 YFSETQ. The CDR3 DNA is TGCGCCAGCAGCTTCAATTGGAGGCCGATGGGGTTTCTCAATGAGCAGTTCTTC. Translation gives CASSFNWRPMGFLNEQFF.

This chain joins TRBV6-1 and TRBJ1-1, with D possibly matching TRBD1 (5 bases). Between the trimmed V and J ends, which lost 6 bases and 1 base, there was a span of 15 bases. The length of the CDR3 is 15 residues. Germline V gene data show CDR1 as MNHNS and CDR2 as SASEGT. This CDR3 reads CASRTLGDRNTEAFF. DNA for the CDR3: TGTGCCAGCAGGACCCTAGGAGACAGGAACACTGAAGCTTTCTTT.

The chain carries TRBV6-5 and TRBJ2-2, with TRBD2 matching over 13 bases. The ends lost 7 bases at V and 6 bases at J; junction bases unmatched: 2. The CDR3 loop spans 14 amino acids. Germline CDR1 is MNHEY and CDR2 is SVGAGI. As DNA, the CDR3 is TGTGCCAGCATCGGACTAGCGGGAGCCGGGGAGCTGTTTTTT. Encoded protein: CASIGLAGAGELFF.

This chain uses TRBV19 with TRBJ1-5, with 9 bases that match TRBD1. The CDR3 has 15 residues. Germline-derived CDR1 and CDR2 are LNHDA and SQIVND (reference sequence). After removal of 6 bases from V and 4 bases from J, the junction contained 7 bases not matched to a gene. CDR3 in amino acids: CASSQMTGGNQPQHF. For the CDR3, the DNA is TGTGCCAGTAGCCAAATGACAGGGGGAAATCAGCCCCAGCATTTT. Full variable domain (remainder filled in from reference TRBV19 and TRBJ1-5): DGGITQSPKYLFRKEGQNVTLSCEQNLNHDAMYWYRQDPGQGLRLIYYSQIVNDFQKGDIAEGYSVSREKKESFPLTVTSAQKNPTAFYLCASSQMTGGNQPQHFGDGTRLSIL.

In this sample, this clone turned up a few times. The chain links TRBV15 to TRBJ2-3; 15 positions match TRBD2. The germline gives CDR1 LNHNV, CDR2 YYDKDF (reference sequence). Trimming cost V 5 bases and J 6 bases; bases outside gene matches: 3. The CDR3 has 15 amino acids. This chain's CDR3 is CATSGTSGGRDTQYF. The CDR3 region has the DNA TGTGCCACCAGCGGGACTAGCGGGGGGAGGGATACGCAGTATTTT.

The chain has TRBV11-2 and TRBJ2-3; TRBD2 matches at 9 bases. With V trimmed by 7 bases and J by 4 bases, 12 bases remained unmatched. The CDR3 extends over 16 amino acids. Germline CDR1 is SGHAT and CDR2 is FQNNGV. As DNA, the CDR3 is TGTGCCAGCACCCTTATAGCGGGAGTGGTCGCAGATACGCAGTATTTT. Encoded protein: CASTLIAGVVADTQYF.

The chain joins TRBV5-6 to TRBJ1-3; no firm D call. There are 19 residues in the CDR3. Trimming took off 5 bases at V and 0 bases at J, with 24 bases between the two ends. Germline assignment: CDR1 SGHDT and CDR2 YYEEEE. CDR3 sequence (DNA): TGTGCCAGCAGTCGTTTAGCTTCGGGTAACCCTATCTCTGGAAACACCATATATTTT. Encoded protein: CASSRLASGNPISGNTIYF.

The rearrangement joins TRBV10-2 to TRBJ1-1, with TRBD1 matching 8 bases. Germline V gene lookup returns CDR1 WSHSY and CDR2 SAAADI. The CDR3 spans 13 residues. The J segment lost 2 bases and the V segment lost 6 bases, leaving 2 bases of the junction unmatched. The CDR3: CASSGQGNTEAFF. Written as DNA, the CDR3 is TGCGCCAGCAGCGGACAGGGAAACACTGAAGCTTTCTTT.

V gene TRBV14 combines with J gene TRBJ1-2, with D hard to call. Trimming took 1 base from V and 2 from J, leaving 5 bases between them. The CDR3 sequence is 13 residues long. CDR1 SGHDN and CDR2 FVKESK come from the germline V gene. CDR3 residues: CASSQALNYGYTF. CDR3 coding DNA: TGTGCCAGCAGCCAAGCCCTCAACTATGGCTACACCTTC.

The chain joins TRBV19 to TRBJ1-5; TRBD1 agrees at 7 bases. With 0 bases clipped from V and 0 bases from J, the junction kept 8 bases outside the gene matches. The CDR3 sequence is 18 residues long. Germline CDR1 and CDR2: LNHDA and SQIVND (reference sequence). CDR3: CASSIDWDSSYSNQPQHF. Written as DNA, the CDR3 is TGTGCCAGTAGTATAGATTGGGACAGTTCGTATAGCAATCAGCCCCAGCATTTT.

The chain is built from TRBV7-3 and TRBJ2-1, with 7 positions matching TRBD2. CDR1 and CDR2 from the germline V gene are SGHTA and FQGTGA. Trimming took 2 bases from V and 6 from J; bases not matched to a gene: 1. This CDR3 comprises 13 residues. In nucleotides, the CDR3 is TGTGCCAGCAGCTTATCGGGGGGCAATGAGCAGTTCTTC. Its translation: CASSLSGGNEQFF.

The rearrangement links TRBV7-8 to TRBJ2-7; D possibly corresponds to TRBD1 (6 bases). V lost 1 base and J 6 bases, leaving 16 bases between the germline ends. The germline V gene encodes CDR1 SGHVS and CDR2 FQNEAQ. The CDR3 is made up of 15 amino acids. CDR3 DNA sequence: TGTGCCAGCAGCTTAGTGTTACAGGGATCAGCCGAGCAGTACTTC. Amino acid sequence: CASSLVLQGSAEQYF.

CDR3 amino acids: CASSLGIAGGGWQFF. CDR3 nucleotides: TGCGCCAGCAGCTTGGGGATAGCCGGAGGAGGTTGGCAGTTCTTC. The chain combines TRBV5-1 with TRBJ2-1, with D possibly matching TRBD2 (5 bases). The CDR3 is 15 residues long. Trimming removed 0 bases from V and 12 bases from J, with 19 bases in between. Looked up from germline, CDR1 is SGHRS and CDR2 is YFSETQ.

The J gene is TRBJ1-1, the V gene TRBV6-6; 8 bases line up with TRBD1. The CDR3 totals 16 residues. Germline trimming cut 8 bases from V and 0 bases from J; bases unmatched to any gene: 11. Germline values: CDR1 MNHNY, CDR2 SVGAGI (reference sequence). The CDR3 is CASRPGTGTMNTEAFF. CDR3 nucleotide sequence: TGTGCCAGCCGTCCCGGGACAGGTACAATGAACACTGAAGCTTTCTTT.

In this sample, this clone turned up once. This chain uses TRBV27 with TRBJ2-7; 7 bases match TRBD1. Trimming at V came to 4 bases and at J to 4 bases, leaving 13 bases not matched to a gene. The CDR3 covers 16 residues. Germline values: CDR1 MNHEY, CDR2 SMNVEV (reference sequence). The CDR3 loop is CASSSDWDRGQYEQYF. In nucleotides, the CDR3 is TGTGCCAGCAGTTCGGATTGGGACAGAGGCCAATACGAGCAGTACTTC.